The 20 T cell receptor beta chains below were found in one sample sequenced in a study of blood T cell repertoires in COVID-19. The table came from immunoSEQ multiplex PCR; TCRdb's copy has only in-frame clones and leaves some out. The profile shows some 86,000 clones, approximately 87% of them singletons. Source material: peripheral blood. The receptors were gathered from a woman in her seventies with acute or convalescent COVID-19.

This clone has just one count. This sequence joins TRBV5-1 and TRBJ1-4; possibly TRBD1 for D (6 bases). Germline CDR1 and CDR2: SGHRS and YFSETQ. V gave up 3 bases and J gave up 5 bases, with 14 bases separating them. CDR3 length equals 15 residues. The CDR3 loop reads CASSSFGGQNEKLFF. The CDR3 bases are TGCGCCAGCAGCTCCTTCGGGGGGCAGAATGAAAAACTGTTTTTT.

In DNA, the CDR3 is TGTGCCACCAGTGACCCCCCTAGCGGTTCCGGGGAGCTGTTTTTT. Its translation: CATSDPPSGSGELFF. The chain has TRBV24-1 and TRBJ2-2; TRBD2 matches at 7 bases. The CDR3 sequence is 15 residues long. With V trimmed by 4 bases and J by 6 bases, 7 bases remained unmatched. The germline gives CDR1 KGHDR, CDR2 SFDVKD.

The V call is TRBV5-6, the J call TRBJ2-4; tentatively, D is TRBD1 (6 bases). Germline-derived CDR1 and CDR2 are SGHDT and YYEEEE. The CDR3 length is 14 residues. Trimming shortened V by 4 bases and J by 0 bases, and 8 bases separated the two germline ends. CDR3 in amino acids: CASSRTVAKNIQYF. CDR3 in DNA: TGTGCCAGCAGCCGGACAGTAGCCAAAAACATTCAGTACTTC.

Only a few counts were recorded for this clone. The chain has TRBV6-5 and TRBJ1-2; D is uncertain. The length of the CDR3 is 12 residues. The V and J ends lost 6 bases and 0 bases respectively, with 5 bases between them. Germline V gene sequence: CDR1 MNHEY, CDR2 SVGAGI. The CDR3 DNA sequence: TGTGCCAGCAGCTCTACTAACTATGGCTACACCTTC. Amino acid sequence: CASSSTNYGYTF.

CDR3: CASGPWGVGNQPQHF. The CDR3 DNA reads TGTGCCAGCGGGCCGTGGGGGGTTGGCAATCAGCCCCAGCATTTT. This chain uses TRBV27 with TRBJ1-5, with D perhaps TRBD1 (5 bases). The CDR3 runs 15 residues. V was trimmed by 8 bases and J by 2 bases, leaving 16 bases between them. Per germline, CDR1 MNHEY and CDR2 SMNVEV (reference sequence).

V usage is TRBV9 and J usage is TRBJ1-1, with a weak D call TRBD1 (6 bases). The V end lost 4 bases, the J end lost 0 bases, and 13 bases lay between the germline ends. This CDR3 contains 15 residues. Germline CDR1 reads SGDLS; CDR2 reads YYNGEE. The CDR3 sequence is CASSSGTPLNTEAFF. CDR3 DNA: TGTGCCAGCAGCTCCGGGACACCCCTGAACACTGAAGCTTTCTTT.

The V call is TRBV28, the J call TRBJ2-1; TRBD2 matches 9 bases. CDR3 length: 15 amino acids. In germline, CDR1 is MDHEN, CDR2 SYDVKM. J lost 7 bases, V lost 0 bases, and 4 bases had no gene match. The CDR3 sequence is CASSLWRGGQNEQFF. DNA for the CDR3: TGTGCCAGCAGTTTATGGCGGGGGGGCCAGAATGAGCAGTTCTTC.

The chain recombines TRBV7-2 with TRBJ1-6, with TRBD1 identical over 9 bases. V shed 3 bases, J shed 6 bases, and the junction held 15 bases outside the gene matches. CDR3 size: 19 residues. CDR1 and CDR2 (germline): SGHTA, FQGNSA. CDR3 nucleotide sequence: TGTGCCAGCAGCTTTAGGGGAACGACAGGGGGAAGTGCTAATTCACCCCTCCACTTT. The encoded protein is CASSFRGTTGGSANSPLHF.

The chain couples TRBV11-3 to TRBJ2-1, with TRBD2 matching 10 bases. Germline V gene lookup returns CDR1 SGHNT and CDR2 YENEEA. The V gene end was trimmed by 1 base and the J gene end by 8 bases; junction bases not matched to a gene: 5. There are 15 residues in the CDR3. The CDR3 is CASSLALAGWDEQFF. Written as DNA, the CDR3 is TGTGCCAGCAGCTTAGCACTAGCGGGATGGGATGAGCAGTTCTTC.

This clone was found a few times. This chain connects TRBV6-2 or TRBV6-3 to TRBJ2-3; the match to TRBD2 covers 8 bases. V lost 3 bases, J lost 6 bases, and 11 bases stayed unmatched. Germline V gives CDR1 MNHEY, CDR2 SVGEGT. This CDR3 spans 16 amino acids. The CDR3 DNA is TGTGCCAGCAGTTATGGAGCGGGAGATGGTCCGGATACGCAGTATTTT. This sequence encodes CASSYGAGDGPDTQYF.

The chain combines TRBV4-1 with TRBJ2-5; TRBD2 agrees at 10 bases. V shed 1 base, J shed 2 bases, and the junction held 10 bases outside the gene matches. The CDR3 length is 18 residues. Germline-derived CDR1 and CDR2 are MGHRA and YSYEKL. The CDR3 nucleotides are TGCGCCAGCAGCCAAGTTTGGGCTAGCGGGGGAACTCAAGAGACCCAGTACTTC. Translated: CASSQVWASGGTQETQYF.

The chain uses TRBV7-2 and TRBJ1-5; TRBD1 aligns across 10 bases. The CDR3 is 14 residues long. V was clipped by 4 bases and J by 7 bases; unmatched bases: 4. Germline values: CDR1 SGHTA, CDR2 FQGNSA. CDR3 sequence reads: CASSWGQGTQPQHF. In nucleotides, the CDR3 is TGTGCCAGCAGCTGGGGACAGGGGACGCAGCCCCAGCATTTT. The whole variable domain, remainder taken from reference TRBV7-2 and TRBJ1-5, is GAGVSQSPSNKVTEKGKDVELRCDPISGHTALYWYRQSLGQGLEFLIYFQGNSAPDKSGLPSDRFSAERTGGSVSTLTIQRTQQEDSAVYLCASSWGQGTQPQHFGDGTRLSIL.

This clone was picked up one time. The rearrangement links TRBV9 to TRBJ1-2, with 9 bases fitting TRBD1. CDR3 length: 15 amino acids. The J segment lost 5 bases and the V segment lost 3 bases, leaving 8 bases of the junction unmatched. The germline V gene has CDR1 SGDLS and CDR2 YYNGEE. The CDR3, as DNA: TGTGCCAGCAGCGCTCCGGGACAGGGTCCTTATGGCTACACCTTC. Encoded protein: CASSAPGQGPYGYTF.

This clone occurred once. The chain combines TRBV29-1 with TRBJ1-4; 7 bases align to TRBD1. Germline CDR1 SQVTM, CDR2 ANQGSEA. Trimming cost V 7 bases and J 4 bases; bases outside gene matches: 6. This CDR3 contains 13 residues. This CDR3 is CSGRTGDNEKLFF. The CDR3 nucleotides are TGCAGCGGACGGACAGGTGATAATGAAAAACTGTTTTTT.

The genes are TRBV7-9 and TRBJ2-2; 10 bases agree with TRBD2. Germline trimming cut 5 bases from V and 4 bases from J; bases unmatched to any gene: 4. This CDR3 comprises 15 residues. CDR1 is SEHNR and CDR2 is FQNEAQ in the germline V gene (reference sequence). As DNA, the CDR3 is TGTGCCAGCAGCCTAAGCGGGGGGGCCACCGGGGAGCTGTTTTTT. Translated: CASSLSGGATGELFF.

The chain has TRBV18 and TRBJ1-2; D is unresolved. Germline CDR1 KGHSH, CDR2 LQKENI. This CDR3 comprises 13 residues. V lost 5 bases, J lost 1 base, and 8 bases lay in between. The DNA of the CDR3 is TGTGCCAGCTCAACGGACTTTAACTATGGCTACACCTTC. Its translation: CASSTDFNYGYTF. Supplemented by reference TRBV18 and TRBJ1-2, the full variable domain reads NAGVMQNPRHLVRRRGQEARLRCSPMKGHSHVYWYRQLPEEGLKFMVYLQKENIIDESGMPKERFSAEFPKEGPSILRIQQVVRGDSAAYFCASSTDFNYGYTFGSGTRLTVV.

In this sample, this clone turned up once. The CDR3 nucleotides read TGCGCCAGCAGTGACCACCAATTGATTCAGGGGGTAATCGGGGAGCTGTTTTTT. Residues: CASSDHQLIQGVIGELFF. This chain uses TRBV10-1 with TRBJ2-2, with 7 positions matching TRBD1. The CDR3 length is 18 residues. The V and J ends lost 3 bases and 7 bases, in that order; junction bases with no gene match: 17. Germline V gene data show CDR1 as WNHNN and CDR2 as SYGVQD (reference sequence).

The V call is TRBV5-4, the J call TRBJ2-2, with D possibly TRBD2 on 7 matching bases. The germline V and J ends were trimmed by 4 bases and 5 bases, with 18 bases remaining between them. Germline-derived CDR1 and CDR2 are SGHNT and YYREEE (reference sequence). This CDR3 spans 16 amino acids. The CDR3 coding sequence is TGTGCCAGCAGCAACTCTCCGGGGGGCGCGACCGGGGAGCTGTTTTTT. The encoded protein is CASSNSPGGATGELFF.

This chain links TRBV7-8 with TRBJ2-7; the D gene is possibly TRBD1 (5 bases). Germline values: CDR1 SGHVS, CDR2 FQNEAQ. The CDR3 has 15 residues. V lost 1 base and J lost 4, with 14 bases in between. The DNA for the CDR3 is TGTGCCAGCAGCTTAGGGGCAGGTGGGGCTTACGAGCAGTACGTC. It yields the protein CASSLGAGGAYEQYV.

The CDR3 DNA sequence: TGTGCCAGCTCACCGACAGGGGAGGGCAATCAGCCCCAGCATTTT. It translates to CASSPTGEGNQPQHF. This sequence joins TRBV18 and TRBJ1-5, with 8 bases that match TRBD1. This CDR3 has 15 amino acids. Germline assignment: CDR1 KGHSH and CDR2 LQKENI. After removal of 3 bases from V and 2 bases from J, the junction contained 3 bases not matched to a gene.